The rows below give T cell receptor beta chains drawn from one sample of a study of OX40 agonist ivuxolimab in advanced cancers. Sequencing used immunoSEQ multiplex PCR; TCRdb keeps in-frame clones, though not all of them. There are 45,000 to 55,000 clones in the sample; less than 85% occur only once, and 1% to 1.3% lies in the top ten. Sequencing used CD4+ or CD8+ T cells sorted from blood, obtained in a trial of the OX40 agonist ivuxolimab. The origin of the receptors is an adult with an advanced solid tumor such as melanoma, head and neck, liver or kidney cancer. Each CDR3 is given with its conserved first and last residue. The order of the fields is D gene, J gene, clone size, V gene, CDR3 DNA, CDR3 protein. The D gene is left open where the match is weak. The listing skips clone size in some rows; elsewhere it reads once, few, many or a size class.

D: .; J: TRBJ1-5; size: .; V: TRBV19; DNA: TGTGCCAGTAGTATTGCGATGGGGGTAGTAGGACAGCCCCAGCATTTT; CDR3: CASSIAMGVVGQPQHF
D: .; J: TRBJ1-1; size: .; V: TRBV15; DNA: TGTGCCACCAGCGGAGATTATGGCACTGAAGCTTTCTTT; CDR3: CATSGDYGTEAFF
D: .; J: TRBJ2-1; size: few; V: TRBV27; DNA: TGTGCCAGCAGTTTGGGATTGCTTGATTTTAACTCGAGCTCCTACAATGAGCAGTTCTTC; CDR3: CASSLGLLDFNSSSYNEQFF
D: TRBD2; J: TRBJ2-7; size: .; V: TRBV9; DNA: TGTGCCAGCAGCACAACTAGCGGGAGGGCCGAGCAGTACTTC; CDR3: CASSTTSGRAEQYF
D: TRBD2; J: TRBJ2-1; size: few; V: TRBV19; DNA: TGTGCCAGTAGTATTCAAGCGGGAGTCTACAATGAGCAGTTCTTC; CDR3: CASSIQAGVYNEQFF
D: TRBD1; J: TRBJ1-1; size: once; V: TRBV6-5; DNA: TGTGCCAGCAGCCGGGACAGGGAGGCTGAAGCTTTCTTT; CDR3: CASSRDREAEAFF
D: TRBD1; J: TRBJ2-7; size: .; V: TRBV5-3; DNA: TGTGCCAGCAGCTCGCCGGGACAGGCCTACGAGCAGTACTTC; CDR3: CASSSPGQAYEQYF
D: TRBD1; J: TRBJ2-5; size: .; V: TRBV9; DNA: TGTGCCAGCAGCGCATCCGGGACAGGGTTGGCGGAGACCCAGTACTTC; CDR3: CASSASGTGLAETQYF
D: .; J: TRBJ2-7; size: .; V: TRBV9; DNA: TGTGCCAGCAGCCCCACCGGTCTAGCCTACGAGCAGTACTTC; CDR3: CASSPTGLAYEQYF
D: TRBD1; J: TRBJ1-2; size: .; V: TRBV7-9; DNA: TGTGCCAGCAGCAGCGCCGGGACAGACTATGGCTACACCTTC; CDR3: CASSSAGTDYGYTF
D: .; J: TRBJ2-1; size: .; V: TRBV11-2; DNA: TGTGCCAGCAGCTTAGATCCGTCGAGGCAGTTCTTC; CDR3: CASSLDPSRQFF
D: .; J: TRBJ1-5; size: .; V: TRBV9; DNA: TGTGCCAGCAGCGTAGTCTTCGGGCGTCAGCCCCAGCATTTT; CDR3: CASSVVFGRQPQHF
D: .; J: TRBJ1-1; size: .; V: TRBV18; DNA: TGTGCCAGCTCACCTTCAACAGGTTTAGTAATGAACACTGAAGCTTTCTTT; CDR3: CASSPSTGLVMNTEAFF
D: TRBD1; J: TRBJ2-3; size: .; V: TRBV29-1; DNA: TGCAGCGTTGAGGGACAGGGACCAGATACGCAGTATTTT; CDR3: CSVEGQGPDTQYF
D: .; J: TRBJ2-3; size: once; V: TRBV7-9; DNA: TGTGCCAGCAGCCTTAAGGCGACCTCCACAGATACGCAGTATTTT; CDR3: CASSLKATSTDTQYF
D: .; J: TRBJ2-3; size: .; V: TRBV2; DNA: TGTGCCAGCAGCGCCCTTACTAGCAAGGTTGAGACAGATACGCAGTATTTT; CDR3: CASSALTSKVETDTQYF
D: .; J: TRBJ2-1; size: .; V: TRBV19; DNA: TGTGCCAGTAGCCGGGCCGCTCTTACCTACAATGAGCAGTTCTTC; CDR3: CASSRAALTYNEQFF
D: TRBD2; J: TRBJ2-2; size: .; V: TRBV27; DNA: TGTGCCAGCAGTGGCGGGGGGACGAACACCGGGGAGCTGTTTTTT; CDR3: CASSGGGTNTGELFF
D: .; J: TRBJ2-5; size: once; V: TRBV6-1; DNA: TGTGCCAGCAGCGCAAGGGGACAAGAGACCCAGTACTTC; CDR3: CASSARGQETQYF
D: TRBD1; J: TRBJ2-4; size: .; V: TRBV28; DNA: TGTGCCAGCAGCTCGGGACAGCTCTTAGCCAAAAACATTCAGTACTTC; CDR3: CASSSGQLLAKNIQYF
D: .; J: TRBJ1-5; size: .; V: TRBV7-8; DNA: TGTGCCAGCAGCTCTTGGACAGCCCGAGCTTATAGCAATCAGCCCCAGCATTTT; CDR3: CASSSWTARAYSNQPQHF
D: .; J: TRBJ2-5; size: once; V: TRBV2; DNA: TGTGCCAGCAAGACTAGACAGAACCAAGAGACCCAGTACTTC; CDR3: CASKTRQNQETQYF
D: TRBD2; J: TRBJ2-1; size: few; V: TRBV6-5; DNA: TGTGCCAGCAGGCTGGGCCTAGCGGGGGAAAAGTTCTTC; CDR3: CASRLGLAGEKFF
D: TRBD2; J: TRBJ2-3; size: .; V: TRBV4-3; DNA: TGCGCCAGCAGCCCCCGGCCGGGACTAGCGGCGAGCCCTACAGATACGCAGTATTTT; CDR3: CASSPRPGLAASPTDTQYF
D: .; J: TRBJ2-2; size: .; V: TRBV6-5; DNA: TGTGCCAGCAGTTGGGCGGGGACCGGGGAGCTGTTTTTT; CDR3: CASSWAGTGELFF
D: .; J: TRBJ1-4; size: once; V: TRBV4-1; DNA: TGCGCCAGCAGCCCCCTCTTTAATGAAAAACTGTTTTTT; CDR3: CASSPLFNEKLFF
D: TRBD2; J: TRBJ2-5; size: .; V: TRBV19; DNA: TGTGCCAGTAGTCGAATCAGGACTAGCGGGAGTGAGACCCAGTACTTC; CDR3: CASSRIRTSGSETQYF
D: .; J: TRBJ2-3; size: .; V: TRBV7-8; DNA: TGTGCCAGCAGCTTAGCGGGGGCAGATACGCAGTATTTT; CDR3: CASSLAGADTQYF
D: TRBD1; J: TRBJ2-1; size: .; V: TRBV14; DNA: TGTGCCAGCAGCCCCGACAGGGTGAGCAAGCAGTTCTTC; CDR3: CASSPDRVSKQFF
D: .; J: TRBJ1-1; size: .; V: TRBV13; DNA: TGTGCCAGCAGCTTAGGGACAACTACCCGGAACACTGAAGCTTTCTTT; CDR3: CASSLGTTTRNTEAFF
D: .; J: TRBJ2-5; size: .; V: TRBV27; DNA: TGTGCCAGCACCCCAGGGGAGGGAAGGTTAGAAGAGACCCAGTACTTC; CDR3: CASTPGEGRLEETQYF
D: .; J: TRBJ1-5; size: .; V: TRBV30; DNA: TGTGCCTGGAGTCCCGGCAGCAATCAGCCCCAGCATTTT; CDR3: CAWSPGSNQPQHF
D: .; J: TRBJ2-5; size: .; V: TRBV14; DNA: TGTGCCAGCACCTTAGGGACTGCCTCAGAGACCCAGTACTTC; CDR3: CASTLGTASETQYF